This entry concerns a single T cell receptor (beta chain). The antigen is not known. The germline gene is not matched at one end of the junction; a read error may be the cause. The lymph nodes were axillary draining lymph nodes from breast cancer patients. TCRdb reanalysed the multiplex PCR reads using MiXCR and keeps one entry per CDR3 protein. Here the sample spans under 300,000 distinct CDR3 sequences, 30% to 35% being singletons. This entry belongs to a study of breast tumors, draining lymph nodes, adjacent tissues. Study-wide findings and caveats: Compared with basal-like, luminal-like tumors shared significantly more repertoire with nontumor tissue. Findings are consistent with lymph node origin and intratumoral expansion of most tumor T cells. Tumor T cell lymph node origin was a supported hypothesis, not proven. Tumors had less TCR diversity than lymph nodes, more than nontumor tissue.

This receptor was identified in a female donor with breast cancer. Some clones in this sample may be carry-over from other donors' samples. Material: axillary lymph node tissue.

The CDR3 coding sequence is TGTGCTAGCAGCTTAGGGACAGGGGGACGAGCGGGAGTGGGTGAGACCCAGTACTTC. Amino acid sequence: CASSLGTGGRAGVGETQYF. The chain recombines TRBV7-7 with TRBJ2-5, with 11 bases lining up with TRBD1. Germline V CDR1 and CDR2: SSHAT, FNYEAQ (reference sequence). CDR3 length: 19 residues.